One and the same sample provided the 5 T cell receptor beta chains below, sequenced in a study of shared clonotypes between healthy human individuals. Method: immunoSEQ multiplex PCR; TCRdb's copy keeps in-frame clones and lacks some. The sample records 650,000 to 750,000 clones, about two thirds being singletons. The specimen was memory CD4+ T cells sorted from blood. The subset is: CD45RA-negative fraction. The receptors here all came from a woman in her twenties or thirties in good health.

J is TRBJ2-7 and V is TRBV2; 11 bases align to TRBD2. This CDR3 contains 15 residues. Per germline, CDR1 SNHLY and CDR2 FYNNEI. After removal of 4 bases from V and 6 bases from J, the junction contained 8 bases not matched to a gene. The CDR3 here is CASSALAGELREQYF. CDR3 in DNA: TGTGCCAGCAGTGCACTAGCGGGAGAACTCCGCGAGCAGTACTTC. The entire variable domain, with the rest obtained from reference TRBV2 and TRBJ2-7, is as follows: EPEVTQTPSHQVTQMGQEVILRCVPISNHLYFYWYRQILGQKVEFLVSFYNNEISEKSEIFDDQFSVERPDGSNFTLKIRSTKLEDSAMYFCASSALAGELREQYFGPGTRLTVT.

The rearrangement joins TRBV5-4 to TRBJ1-2; a possible D gene is TRBD1 (6 bases). V dropped 4 bases and J dropped 3 bases, with 16 bases sitting between them. This CDR3 is built from 15 residues. Per germline, CDR1 SGHNT and CDR2 YYREEE (reference sequence). CDR3 residues: CASSAILGGDYGYTF. Written as DNA, the CDR3 is TGTGCCAGCAGCGCGATCCTAGGGGGAGACTATGGCTACACCTTC.

V and J are TRBV5-1 and TRBJ2-5; D gene ambiguous. Germline CDR1 is SGHRS and CDR2 is YFSETQ. This CDR3 spans 16 amino acids. The ends were cut back, 2 bases at V and 4 bases at J, with 18 bases in the middle. The CDR3, as DNA: TGCGCCAGCAGCTTTGATGGGTCCAAGGCACGAGAGACCCAGTACTTC. It is translated as CASSFDGSKARETQYF.

This clone turned up a few times. The rearrangement joins TRBV4-1 to TRBJ1-5; 8 bases line up with TRBD1. CDR1 is MGHRA, CDR2 YSYEKL, per germline. The CDR3 is made up of 14 amino acids. The junction had 8 bases not matched to a gene; V was cut back by 3 bases and J by 10 bases. This CDR3 reads CASSHGQGFLPQHF. The CDR3 bases are TGCGCCAGCAGCCACGGACAGGGTTTCCTCCCCCAGCATTTT.

The chain has TRBV5-1 and TRBJ1-4; weak D call: TRBD1 (5 bases). CDR1 SGHRS and CDR2 YFSETQ come from the germline V gene. CDR3 size: 14 residues. The germline V and J ends were trimmed by 5 bases and 0 bases, with 8 bases remaining between them. The CDR3 is CASSGATTNEKLFF. The CDR3 nucleotides read TGCGCCAGCAGTGGGGCCACAACTAATGAAAAACTGTTTTTT.